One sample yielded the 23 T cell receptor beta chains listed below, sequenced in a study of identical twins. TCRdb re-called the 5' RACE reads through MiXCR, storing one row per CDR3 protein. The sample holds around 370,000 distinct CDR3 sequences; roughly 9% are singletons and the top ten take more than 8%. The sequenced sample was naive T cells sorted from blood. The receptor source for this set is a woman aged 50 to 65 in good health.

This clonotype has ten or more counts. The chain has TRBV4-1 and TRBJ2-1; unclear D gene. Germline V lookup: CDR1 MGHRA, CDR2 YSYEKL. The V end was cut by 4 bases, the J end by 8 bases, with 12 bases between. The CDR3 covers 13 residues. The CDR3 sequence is CASSPPPGHEQFF. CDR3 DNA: TGCGCCAGCAGCCCCCCCCCAGGTCATGAGCAGTTCTTC.

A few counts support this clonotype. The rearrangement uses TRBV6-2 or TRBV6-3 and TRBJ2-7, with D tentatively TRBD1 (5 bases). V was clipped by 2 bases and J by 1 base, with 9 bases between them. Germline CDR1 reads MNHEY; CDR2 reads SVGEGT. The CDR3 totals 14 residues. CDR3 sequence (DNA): TGTGCCAGCAGTTACACGACAGTTTCCTACGAGCAGTACTTC. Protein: CASSYTTVSYEQYF.

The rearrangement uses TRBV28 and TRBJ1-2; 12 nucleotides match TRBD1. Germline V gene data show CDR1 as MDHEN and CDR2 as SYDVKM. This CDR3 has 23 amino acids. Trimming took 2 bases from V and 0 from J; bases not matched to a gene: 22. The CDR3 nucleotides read TGTGCCAGCAGTTTAGGTTGGGCCTGGAACGACCGGGACAGGGGGCAATCTAACTATGGCTACACCTTC. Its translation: CASSLGWAWNDRDRGQSNYGYTF.

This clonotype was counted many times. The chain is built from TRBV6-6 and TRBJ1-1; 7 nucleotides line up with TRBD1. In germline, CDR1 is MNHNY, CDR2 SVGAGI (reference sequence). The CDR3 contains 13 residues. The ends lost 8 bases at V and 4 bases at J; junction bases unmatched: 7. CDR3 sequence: CASGRSGGTEAFF. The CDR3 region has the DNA TGTGCCAGCGGTAGGTCAGGGGGCACTGAAGCTTTCTTT.

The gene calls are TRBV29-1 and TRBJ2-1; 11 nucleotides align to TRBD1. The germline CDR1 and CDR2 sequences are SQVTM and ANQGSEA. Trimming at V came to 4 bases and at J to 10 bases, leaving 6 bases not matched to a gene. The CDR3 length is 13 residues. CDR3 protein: CSVGRTGGGEQFF. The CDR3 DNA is TGCAGCGTTGGGAGGACAGGGGGCGGAGAGCAGTTCTTC.

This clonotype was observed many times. The chain's CDR3 is CASSLGTLTATNEKLFF. The CDR3 coding sequence is TGTGCCAGCAGCTTGGGGACTCTCACGGCAACTAATGAAAAACTGTTTTTT. The chain carries TRBV11-2 and TRBJ1-4; D might be TRBD1 (5 bases). CDR3 length equals 17 residues. Trimming took 3 bases from V and 0 from J, leaving 14 bases between them. Germline CDR1 is SGHAT and CDR2 is FQNNGV. Using reference TRBV11-2 and TRBJ1-4 for the parts outside the CDR3, the full variable domain is EAGVAQSPRYKIIEKRQSVAFWCNPISGHATLYWYQQILGQGPKLLIQFQNNGVVDDSQLPKDRFSAERLKGVDSTLKIQPAKLEDSAVYLCASSLGTLTATNEKLFFGSGTQLSVL.

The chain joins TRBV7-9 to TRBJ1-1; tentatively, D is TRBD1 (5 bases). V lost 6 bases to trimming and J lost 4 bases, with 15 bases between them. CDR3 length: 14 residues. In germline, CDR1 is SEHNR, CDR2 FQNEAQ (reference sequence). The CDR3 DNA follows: TGTGCCAGCAGGGGAAATGGGGGAAGCACTGAAGCTTTCTTT. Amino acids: CASRGNGGSTEAFF. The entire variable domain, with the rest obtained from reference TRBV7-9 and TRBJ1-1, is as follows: DTGVSQNPRHKITKRGQNVTFRCDPISEHNRLYWYRQTLGQGPEFLTYFQNEAQLEKSRLLSDRFSAERPKGSFSTLEIQRTEQGDSAMYLCASRGNGGSTEAFFGQGTRLTVV.

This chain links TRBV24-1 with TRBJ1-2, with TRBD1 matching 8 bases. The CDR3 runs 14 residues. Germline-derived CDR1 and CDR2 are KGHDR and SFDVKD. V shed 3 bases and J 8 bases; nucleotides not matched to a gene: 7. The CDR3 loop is CATSDPGGLGGYTF. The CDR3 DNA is TGTGCCACCAGTGATCCAGGGGGCCTAGGGGGCTACACCTTC.

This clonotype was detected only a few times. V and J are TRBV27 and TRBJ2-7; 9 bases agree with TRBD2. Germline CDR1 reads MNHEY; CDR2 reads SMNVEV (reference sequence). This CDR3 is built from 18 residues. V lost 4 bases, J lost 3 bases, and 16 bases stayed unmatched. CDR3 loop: CASSCGPTWTSDLYEQYV. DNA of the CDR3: TGTGCCAGCAGTTGTGGACCGACCTGGACTAGCGATCTCTACGAGCAGTACGTC.

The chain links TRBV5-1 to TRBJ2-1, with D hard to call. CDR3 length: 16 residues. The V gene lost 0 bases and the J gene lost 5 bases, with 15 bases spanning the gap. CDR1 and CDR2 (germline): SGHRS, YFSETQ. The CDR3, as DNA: TGCGCCAGCAGCTTGGGAGGCGGAAAAAGGGACAATGAGCAGTTCTTC. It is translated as CASSLGGGKRDNEQFF.

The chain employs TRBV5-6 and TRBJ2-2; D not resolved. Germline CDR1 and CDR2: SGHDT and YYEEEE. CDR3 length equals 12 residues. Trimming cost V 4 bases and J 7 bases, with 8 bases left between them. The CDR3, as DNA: TGTGCCAGCAGCCCTGACGTCGGGGAGCTGTTTTTT. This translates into CASSPDVGELFF.

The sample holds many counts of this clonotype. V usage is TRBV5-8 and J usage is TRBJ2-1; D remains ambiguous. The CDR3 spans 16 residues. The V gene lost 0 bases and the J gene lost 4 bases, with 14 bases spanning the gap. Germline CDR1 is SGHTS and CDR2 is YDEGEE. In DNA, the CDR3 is TGTGCCAGCAGCTTGGCGAGCCTAGTTGGTTACAATGAGCAGTTCTTC. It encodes CASSLASLVGYNEQFF.

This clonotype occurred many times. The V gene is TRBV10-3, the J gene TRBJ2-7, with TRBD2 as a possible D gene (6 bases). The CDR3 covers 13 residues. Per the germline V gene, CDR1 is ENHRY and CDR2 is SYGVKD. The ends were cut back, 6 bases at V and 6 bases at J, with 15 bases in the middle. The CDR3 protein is CAISLAGSPEQYF. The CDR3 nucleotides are TGTGCCATCAGCCTCGCCGGGAGCCCCGAGCAGTACTTC.

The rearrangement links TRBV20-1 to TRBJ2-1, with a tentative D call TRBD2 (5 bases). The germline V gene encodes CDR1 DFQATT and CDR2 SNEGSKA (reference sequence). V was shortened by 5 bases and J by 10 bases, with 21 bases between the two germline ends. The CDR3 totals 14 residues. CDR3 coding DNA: TGCAGTGCTGGGCGAGGGCGAGCATCCTTCGAGCAGTTCTTC. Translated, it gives CSAGRGRASFEQFF.

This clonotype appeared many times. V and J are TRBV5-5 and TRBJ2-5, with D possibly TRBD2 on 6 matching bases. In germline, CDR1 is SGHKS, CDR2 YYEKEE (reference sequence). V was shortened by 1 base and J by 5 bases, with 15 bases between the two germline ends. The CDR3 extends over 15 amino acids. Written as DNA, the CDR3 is TGTGCCAGCAGCTTGATCGGGGGTCCGGGGGAGACCCAGTACTTC. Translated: CASSLIGGPGETQYF.

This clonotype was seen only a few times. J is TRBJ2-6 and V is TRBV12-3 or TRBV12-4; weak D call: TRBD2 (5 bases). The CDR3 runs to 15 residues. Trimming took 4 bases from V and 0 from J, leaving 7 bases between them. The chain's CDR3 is CASSSGGSGANVLTF. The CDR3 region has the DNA TGTGCCAGCAGTTCCGGAGGCTCTGGGGCCAACGTCCTGACTTTC.

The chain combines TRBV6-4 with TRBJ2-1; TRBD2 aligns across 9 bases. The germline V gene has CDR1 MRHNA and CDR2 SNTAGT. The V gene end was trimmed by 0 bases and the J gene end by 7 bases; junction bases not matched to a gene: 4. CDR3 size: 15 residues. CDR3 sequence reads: CASSDSRGRANEQFF. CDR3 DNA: TGTGCCAGCAGTGACTCTCGCGGGAGGGCTAATGAGCAGTTCTTC.

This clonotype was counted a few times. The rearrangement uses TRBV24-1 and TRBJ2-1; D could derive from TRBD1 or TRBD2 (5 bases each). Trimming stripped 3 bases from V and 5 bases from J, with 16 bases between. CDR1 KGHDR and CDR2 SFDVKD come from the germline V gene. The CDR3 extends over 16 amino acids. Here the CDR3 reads CATSDSWGIRDNEQFF. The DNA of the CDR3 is TGTGCCACCAGTGATAGTTGGGGGATCAGGGACAATGAGCAGTTCTTC.

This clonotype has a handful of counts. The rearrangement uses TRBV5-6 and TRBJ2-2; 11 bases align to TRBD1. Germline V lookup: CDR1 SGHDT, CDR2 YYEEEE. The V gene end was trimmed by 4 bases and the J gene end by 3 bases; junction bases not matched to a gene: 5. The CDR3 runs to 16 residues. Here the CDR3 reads CASSTDRGRDTGELFF. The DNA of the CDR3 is TGTGCCAGCAGCACGGACAGGGGGCGTGACACCGGGGAGCTGTTTTTT.

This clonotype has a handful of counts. Here the CDR3 DNA reads TGTGCCAGCAGCTTGGAAGCGGGCCTGAACACTGAAGCTTTCTTT. It translates to CASSLEAGLNTEAFF. This chain connects TRBV5-4 to TRBJ1-1; D not certain. Germline V gives CDR1 SGHNT, CDR2 YYREEE (reference sequence). CDR3 size: 15 residues. The V and J ends lost 0 bases and 0 bases respectively, with 9 bases between them. The full variable domain, in which reference TRBV5-4 and TRBJ1-1 provide the parts outside the CDR3, is ETGVTQSPTHLIKTRGQQVTLRCSSQSGHNTVSWYQQALGQGPQFIFQYYREEENGRGNFPPRFSGLQFPNYSSELNVNALELDDSALYLCASSLEAGLNTEAFFGQGTRLTVV.

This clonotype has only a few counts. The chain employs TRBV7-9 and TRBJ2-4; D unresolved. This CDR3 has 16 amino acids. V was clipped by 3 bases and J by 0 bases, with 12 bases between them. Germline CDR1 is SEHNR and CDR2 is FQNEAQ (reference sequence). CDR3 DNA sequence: TGTGCCAGCAGCTTCGTTGGAAAAGAAGCCAAAAACATTCAGTACTTC. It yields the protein CASSFVGKEAKNIQYF.

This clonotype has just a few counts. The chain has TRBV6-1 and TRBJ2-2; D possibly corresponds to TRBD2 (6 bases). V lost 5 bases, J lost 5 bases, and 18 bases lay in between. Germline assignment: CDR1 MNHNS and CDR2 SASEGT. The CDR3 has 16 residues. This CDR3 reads CASSPLSSGITGELFF. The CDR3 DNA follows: TGTGCCAGCAGTCCACTCAGTAGCGGCATTACCGGGGAGCTGTTTTTT.

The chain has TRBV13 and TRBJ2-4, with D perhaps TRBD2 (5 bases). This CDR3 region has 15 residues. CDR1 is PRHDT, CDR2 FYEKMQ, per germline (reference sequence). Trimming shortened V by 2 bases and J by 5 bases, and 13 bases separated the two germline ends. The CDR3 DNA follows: TGTGCCAGCAGCTTAACGGGATGGTACGAAAACATTCAGTACTTC. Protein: CASSLTGWYENIQYF.